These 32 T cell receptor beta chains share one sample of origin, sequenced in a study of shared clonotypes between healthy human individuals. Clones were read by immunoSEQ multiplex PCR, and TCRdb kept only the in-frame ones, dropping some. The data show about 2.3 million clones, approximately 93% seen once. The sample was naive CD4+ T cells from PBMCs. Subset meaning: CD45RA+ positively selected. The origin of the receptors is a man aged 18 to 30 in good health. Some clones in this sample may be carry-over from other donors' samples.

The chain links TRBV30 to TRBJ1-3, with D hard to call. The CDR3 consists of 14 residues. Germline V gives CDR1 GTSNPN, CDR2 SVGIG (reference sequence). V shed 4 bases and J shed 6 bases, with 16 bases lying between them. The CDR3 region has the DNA TGTGCCTGGAAATGGGCCACCAACGCAAACACCATATATTTT. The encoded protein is CAWKWATNANTIYF.

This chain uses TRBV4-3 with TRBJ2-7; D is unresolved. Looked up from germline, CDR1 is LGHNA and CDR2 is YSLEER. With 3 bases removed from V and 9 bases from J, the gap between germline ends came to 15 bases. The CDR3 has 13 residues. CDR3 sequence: CASSQDPFVVQYF. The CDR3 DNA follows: TGCGCCAGCAGCCAGGACCCCTTTGTGGTGCAGTACTTC.

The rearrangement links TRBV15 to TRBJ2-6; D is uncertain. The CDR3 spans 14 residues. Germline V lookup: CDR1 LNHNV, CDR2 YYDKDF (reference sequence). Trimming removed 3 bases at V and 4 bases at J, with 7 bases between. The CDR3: CATSSGSGANVLTF. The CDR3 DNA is TGTGCCACCAGCAGCGGGTCGGGGGCCAACGTCCTGACTTTC.

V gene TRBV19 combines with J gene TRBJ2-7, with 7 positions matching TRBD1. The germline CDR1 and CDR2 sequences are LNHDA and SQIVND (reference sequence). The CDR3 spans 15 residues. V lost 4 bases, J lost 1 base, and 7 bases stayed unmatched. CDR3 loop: CASSNPGGVSYEQYF. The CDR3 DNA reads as TGTGCCAGTAGTAACCCAGGGGGAGTTTCCTACGAGCAGTACTTC.

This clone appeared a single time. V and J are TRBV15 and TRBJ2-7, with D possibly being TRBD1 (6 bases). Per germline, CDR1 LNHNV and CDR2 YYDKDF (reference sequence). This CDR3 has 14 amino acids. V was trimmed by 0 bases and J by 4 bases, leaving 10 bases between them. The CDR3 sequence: CATSRDFQGYEQYF. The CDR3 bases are TGTGCCACCAGCAGAGATTTCCAGGGGTACGAGCAGTACTTC.

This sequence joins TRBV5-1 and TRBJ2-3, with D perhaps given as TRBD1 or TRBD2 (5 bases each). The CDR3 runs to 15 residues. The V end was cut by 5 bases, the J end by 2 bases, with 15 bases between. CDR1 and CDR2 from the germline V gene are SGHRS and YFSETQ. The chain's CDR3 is CASRVGTANTDTQYF. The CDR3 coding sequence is TGCGCCAGCAGGGTAGGGACCGCGAACACAGATACGCAGTATTTT.

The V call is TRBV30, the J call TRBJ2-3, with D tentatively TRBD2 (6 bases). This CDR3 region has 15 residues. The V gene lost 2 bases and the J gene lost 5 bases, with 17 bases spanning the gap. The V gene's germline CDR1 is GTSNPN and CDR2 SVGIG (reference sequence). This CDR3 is CAWSNKGTEQDTQYF. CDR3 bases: TGTGCCTGGAGTAATAAAGGGACTGAGCAAGATACGCAGTATTTT.

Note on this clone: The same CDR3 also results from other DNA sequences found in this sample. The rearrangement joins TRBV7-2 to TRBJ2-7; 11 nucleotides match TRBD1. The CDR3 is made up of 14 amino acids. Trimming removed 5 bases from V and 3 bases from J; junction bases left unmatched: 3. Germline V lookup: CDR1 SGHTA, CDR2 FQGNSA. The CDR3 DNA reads TGTGCCAGCAGCCGGGACAGGGGGGTCTACGAGCAGTACTTC. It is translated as CASSRDRGVYEQYF.

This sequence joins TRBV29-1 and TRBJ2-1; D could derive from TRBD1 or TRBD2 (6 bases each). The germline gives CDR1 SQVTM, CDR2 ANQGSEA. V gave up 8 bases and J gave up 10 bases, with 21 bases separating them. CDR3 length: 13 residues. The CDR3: CSLVGLAGHEQFF. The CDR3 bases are TGCAGCCTCGTAGGCCTGGCGGGACACGAGCAGTTCTTC.

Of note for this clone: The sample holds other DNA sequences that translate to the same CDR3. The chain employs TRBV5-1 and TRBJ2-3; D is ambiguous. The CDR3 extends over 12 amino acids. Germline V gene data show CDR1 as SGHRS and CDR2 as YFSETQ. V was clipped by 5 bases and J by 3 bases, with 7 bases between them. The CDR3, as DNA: TGCGCCAGCAGTCCCCCTACAGATACGCAGTATTTT. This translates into CASSPPTDTQYF.

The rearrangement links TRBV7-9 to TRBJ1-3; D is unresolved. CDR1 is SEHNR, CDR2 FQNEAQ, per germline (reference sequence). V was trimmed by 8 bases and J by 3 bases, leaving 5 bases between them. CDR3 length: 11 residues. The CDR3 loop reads CASGRGNTIYF. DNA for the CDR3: TGTGCCAGCGGTCGTGGAAACACCATATATTTT.

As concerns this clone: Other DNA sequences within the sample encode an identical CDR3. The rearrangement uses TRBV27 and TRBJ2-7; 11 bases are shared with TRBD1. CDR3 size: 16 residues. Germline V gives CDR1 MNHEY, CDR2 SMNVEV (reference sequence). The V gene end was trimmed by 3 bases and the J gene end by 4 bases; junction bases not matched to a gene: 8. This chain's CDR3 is CASSFGTGGRSYEQYF. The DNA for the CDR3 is TGTGCCAGCAGTTTCGGGACAGGGGGTAGATCGTACGAGCAGTACTTC.

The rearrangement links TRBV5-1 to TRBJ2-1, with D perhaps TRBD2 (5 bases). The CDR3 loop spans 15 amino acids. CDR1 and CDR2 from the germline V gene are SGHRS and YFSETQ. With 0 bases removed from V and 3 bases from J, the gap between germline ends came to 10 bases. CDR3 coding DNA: TGCGCCAGCAGCTTGGCTCCTAGCCACTACAATGAGCAGTTCTTC. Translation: CASSLAPSHYNEQFF.

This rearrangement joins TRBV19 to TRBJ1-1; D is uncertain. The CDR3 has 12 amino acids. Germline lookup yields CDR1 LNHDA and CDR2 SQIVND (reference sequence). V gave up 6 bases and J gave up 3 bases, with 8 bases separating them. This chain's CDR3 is CASREVYTEAFF. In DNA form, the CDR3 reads TGTGCCAGTAGAGAGGTTTACACTGAAGCTTTCTTT.

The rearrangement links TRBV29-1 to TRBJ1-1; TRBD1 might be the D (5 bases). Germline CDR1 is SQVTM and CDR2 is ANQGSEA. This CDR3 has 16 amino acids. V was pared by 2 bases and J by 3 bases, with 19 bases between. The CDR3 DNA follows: TGCAGCGTTGAAAACCTGGAGGCGACGGGGGACACTGAAGCTTTCTTT. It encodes CSVENLEATGDTEAFF.

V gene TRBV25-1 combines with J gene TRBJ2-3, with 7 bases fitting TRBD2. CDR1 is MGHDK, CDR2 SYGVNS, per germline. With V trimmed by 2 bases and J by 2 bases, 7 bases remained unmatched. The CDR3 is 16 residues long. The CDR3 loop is CASSEGVAGYTDTQYF. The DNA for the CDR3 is TGTGCCAGCAGTGAAGGGGTAGCGGGTTACACAGATACGCAGTATTTT.

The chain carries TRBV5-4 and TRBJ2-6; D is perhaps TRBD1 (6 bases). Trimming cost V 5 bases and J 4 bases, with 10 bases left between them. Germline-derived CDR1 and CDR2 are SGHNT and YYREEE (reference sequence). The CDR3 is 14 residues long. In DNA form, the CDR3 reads TGTGCCAGCAGTCCGAGGGGGGGGGCCAACGTCCTGACTTTC. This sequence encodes CASSPRGGANVLTF.

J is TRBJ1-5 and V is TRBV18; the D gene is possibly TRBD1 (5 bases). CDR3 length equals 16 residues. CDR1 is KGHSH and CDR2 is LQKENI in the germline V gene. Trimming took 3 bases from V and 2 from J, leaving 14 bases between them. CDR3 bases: TGTGCCAGCTCACCCTTCGGGGGAGGGGGCAATCAGCCCCAGCATTTT. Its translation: CASSPFGGGGNQPQHF.

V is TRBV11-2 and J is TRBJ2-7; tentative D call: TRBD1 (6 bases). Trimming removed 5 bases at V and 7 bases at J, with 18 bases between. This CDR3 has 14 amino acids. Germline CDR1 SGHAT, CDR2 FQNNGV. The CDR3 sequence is CASSPIAGDMEQYF. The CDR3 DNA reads TGTGCCAGCAGCCCGATAGCCGGGGACATGGAGCAGTACTTC.

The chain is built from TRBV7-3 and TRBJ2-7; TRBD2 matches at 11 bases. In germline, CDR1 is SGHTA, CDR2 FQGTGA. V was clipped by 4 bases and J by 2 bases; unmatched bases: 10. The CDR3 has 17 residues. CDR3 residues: CASSSLGGTSGTYEQYF. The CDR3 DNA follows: TGTGCCAGCAGCTCCTTGGGTGGGACTAGCGGAACCTACGAGCAGTACTTC. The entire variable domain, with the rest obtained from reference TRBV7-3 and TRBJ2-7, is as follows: GAGVSQTPSNKVTEKGKYVELRCDPISGHTALYWYRQSLGQGPEFLIYFQGTGAADDSGLPNDRFFAVRPEGSVSTLKIQRTERGDSAVYLCASSSLGGTSGTYEQYFGPGTRLTVT.

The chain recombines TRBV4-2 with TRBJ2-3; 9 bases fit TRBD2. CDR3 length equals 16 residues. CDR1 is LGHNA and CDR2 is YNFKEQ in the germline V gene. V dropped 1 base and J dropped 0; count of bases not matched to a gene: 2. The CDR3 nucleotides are TGTGCCAGCAGCCAAGGGGCGGGAGGGAGCACAGATACGCAGTATTTT. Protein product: CASSQGAGGSTDTQYF.

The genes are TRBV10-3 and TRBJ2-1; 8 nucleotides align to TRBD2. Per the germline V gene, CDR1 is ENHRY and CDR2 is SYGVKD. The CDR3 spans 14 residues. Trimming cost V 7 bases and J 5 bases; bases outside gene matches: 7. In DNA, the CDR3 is TGTGCCATCACGGACCGGGAGGGAAACAATGAGCAGTTCTTC. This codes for CAITDREGNNEQFF.

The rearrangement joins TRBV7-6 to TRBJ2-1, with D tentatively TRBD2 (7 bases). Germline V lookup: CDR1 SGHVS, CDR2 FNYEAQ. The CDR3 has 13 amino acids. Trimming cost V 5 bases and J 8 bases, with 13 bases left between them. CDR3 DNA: TGTGCCAGCAGCCCGAGGGGGGGGTATGAGCAGTTCTTC. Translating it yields CASSPRGGYEQFF.

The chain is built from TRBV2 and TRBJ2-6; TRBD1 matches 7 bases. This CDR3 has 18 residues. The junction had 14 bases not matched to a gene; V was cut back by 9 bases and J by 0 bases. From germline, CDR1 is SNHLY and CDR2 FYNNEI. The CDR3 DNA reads TGTGCCAGTGGGGGTACAGGGGCGGCTAACTCTGGGGCCAACGTCCTGACTTTC. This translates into CASGGTGAANSGANVLTF.

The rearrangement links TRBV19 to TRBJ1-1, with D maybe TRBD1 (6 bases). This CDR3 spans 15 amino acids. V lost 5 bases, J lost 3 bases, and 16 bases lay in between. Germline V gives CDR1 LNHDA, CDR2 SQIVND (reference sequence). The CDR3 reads CASSLGGFVDTEAFF. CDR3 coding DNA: TGTGCCAGTAGTCTAGGGGGTTTCGTAGACACTGAAGCTTTCTTT.

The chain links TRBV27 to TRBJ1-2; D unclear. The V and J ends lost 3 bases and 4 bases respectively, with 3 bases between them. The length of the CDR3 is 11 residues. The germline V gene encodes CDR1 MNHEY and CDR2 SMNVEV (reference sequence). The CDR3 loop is CASSFVYGYTF. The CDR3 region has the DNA TGTGCCAGCAGTTTTGTCTATGGCTACACCTTC.

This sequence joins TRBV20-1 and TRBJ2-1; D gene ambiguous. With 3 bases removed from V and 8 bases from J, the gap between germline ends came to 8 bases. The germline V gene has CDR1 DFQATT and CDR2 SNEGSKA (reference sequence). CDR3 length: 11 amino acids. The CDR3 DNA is TGCAGTGCTAGCGCGACTTATGAGCAGTTCTTC. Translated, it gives CSASATYEQFF.

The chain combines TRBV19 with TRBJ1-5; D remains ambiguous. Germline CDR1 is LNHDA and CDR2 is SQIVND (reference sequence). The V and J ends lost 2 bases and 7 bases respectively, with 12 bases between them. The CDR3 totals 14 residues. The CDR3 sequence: CASSISAVRQPQHF. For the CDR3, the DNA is TGTGCCAGTAGTATATCGGCAGTAAGGCAGCCCCAGCATTTT.

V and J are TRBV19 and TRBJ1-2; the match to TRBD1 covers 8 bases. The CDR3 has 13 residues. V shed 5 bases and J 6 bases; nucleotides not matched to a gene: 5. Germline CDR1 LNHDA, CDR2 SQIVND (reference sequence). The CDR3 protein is CASSPRTGNGYTF. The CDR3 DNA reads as TGTGCCAGTAGTCCCCGGACAGGGAATGGCTACACCTTC.

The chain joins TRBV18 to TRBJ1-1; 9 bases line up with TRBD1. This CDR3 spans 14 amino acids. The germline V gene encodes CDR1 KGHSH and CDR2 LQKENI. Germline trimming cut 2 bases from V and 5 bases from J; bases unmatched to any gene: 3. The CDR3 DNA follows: TGTGCCAGCTCACCATCCGGGACAGGGACTGAAGCTTTCTTT. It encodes CASSPSGTGTEAFF.

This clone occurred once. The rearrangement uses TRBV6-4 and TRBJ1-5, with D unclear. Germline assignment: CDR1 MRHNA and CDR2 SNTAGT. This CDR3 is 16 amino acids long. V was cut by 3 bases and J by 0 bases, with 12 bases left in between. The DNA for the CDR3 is TGTGCCAGCAGTGAGCGCGGACTGAATAGCAATCAGCCCCAGCATTTT. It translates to CASSERGLNSNQPQHF.

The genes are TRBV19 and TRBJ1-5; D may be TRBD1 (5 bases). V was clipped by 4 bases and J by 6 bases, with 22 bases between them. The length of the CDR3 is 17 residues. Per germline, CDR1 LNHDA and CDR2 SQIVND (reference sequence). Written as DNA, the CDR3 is TGTGCCAGTAGTACGGGTGGAACATGGGGGGGACGTCAGCCCCAGCATTTT. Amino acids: CASSTGGTWGGRQPQHF.